Below are 24 T cell receptor beta chains sequenced from a single sample in a study of shared clonotypes between healthy human individuals. Repertoires were generated with immunoSEQ multiplex PCR, while TCRdb's copy carries only in-frame clones and drops some. In the table there are about 2.1 million clones, roughly 95% of which are singletons. Naive CD8 cells were CD45RO-negative, positively selected for CCR7, excluding terminally differentiated effector memory CD45RA+ cells. Material for sequencing was naive CD8+ T cells from PBMCs. Receptors originate from a young man in good health. Some clones in this sample may be carry-over from other donors' samples.

V usage is TRBV28 and J usage is TRBJ1-4; D is uncertain. This CDR3 is 14 amino acids long. Trimming left V 7 bases short and J 7 bases short, with 16 bases between. CDR1 is MDHEN and CDR2 is SYDVKM in the germline V gene. The CDR3 coding sequence is TGTGCCAGCACCCCCGGCATAGTGGGTGAAAAACTGTTTTTT. This sequence encodes CASTPGIVGEKLFF.

The V and J genes are TRBV27 and TRBJ2-7; TRBD1 aligns across 9 bases. The germline V gene encodes CDR1 MNHEY and CDR2 SMNVEV (reference sequence). The CDR3 runs 16 residues. V gave up 1 base and J gave up 6 bases; unmatched junction bases: 10. The CDR3 DNA is TGTGCCAGCAGTTTATTACCGGGACAGGGTCCCCTCGAGCAGTACTTC. This gives the protein CASSLLPGQGPLEQYF.

This clone was observed a handful of times. Other DNA sequences in this sample translate to the same CDR3. The rearrangement links TRBV9 to TRBJ1-1, with 7 bases aligning to TRBD1. V lost 3 bases to trimming and J lost 0 bases; unmatched junction nucleotides: 2. Germline V gives CDR1 SGDLS, CDR2 YYNGEE. This CDR3 is built from 14 residues. As DNA, the CDR3 is TGTGCCAGCAGCGGGACAGGTATGAACACTGAAGCTTTCTTT. It yields the protein CASSGTGMNTEAFF.

The genes are TRBV15 and TRBJ1-1, with a weak D call TRBD1 (5 bases). V was clipped by 4 bases and J by 3 bases, with 12 bases between them. This CDR3 comprises 14 residues. CDR1 is LNHNV and CDR2 is YYDKDF in the germline V gene (reference sequence). The CDR3 loop reads CATSTTVGDTEAFF. The CDR3 DNA follows: TGTGCCACCAGCACGACGGTGGGGGACACTGAAGCTTTCTTT.

The J gene is TRBJ2-2, the V gene TRBV7-2; D is undetermined. V was cut by 4 bases and J by 2 bases, with 5 bases left in between. This CDR3 comprises 13 residues. CDR1 is SGHTA, CDR2 FQGNSA, per germline. CDR3 loop: CASSSINTGELFF. For the CDR3, the DNA is TGTGCCAGCAGCTCAATAAACACCGGGGAGCTGTTTTTT.

The chain links TRBV19 to TRBJ2-7; D is possibly TRBD2 (5 bases). The CDR3 runs to 18 residues. CDR1 is LNHDA, CDR2 SQIVND, per germline (reference sequence). Between the trimmed V and J ends, which lost 2 bases and 2 bases, there was a span of 22 bases. CDR3 nucleotides: TGTGCCAGTAGTATACGGAGGCAGGTTTTAGACGAAACCTACGAGCAGTACTTC. It is translated as CASSIRRQVLDETYEQYF.

Regarding this clone: The sample has other DNA sequences that encode this CDR3 too. The chain uses TRBV2 and TRBJ2-7, with D perhaps TRBD2 (6 bases). This CDR3 region has 11 residues. V gave up 6 bases and J gave up 4 bases, with 7 bases separating them. Germline V lookup: CDR1 SNHLY, CDR2 FYNNEI. Here the CDR3 DNA reads TGTGCCAGCAGGGGGACTTACGAGCAGTACTTC. It encodes CASRGTYEQYF.

This chain connects TRBV4-1 to TRBJ1-1; D is uncertain. V was cut by 0 bases and J by 11 bases, with 19 bases left in between. The CDR3 contains 15 residues. Per germline, CDR1 MGHRA and CDR2 YSYEKL. In DNA, the CDR3 is TGCGCCAGCAGCCAAGATCAAACGATCCTGGGATATGCTTTCTTT. Translating it yields CASSQDQTILGYAFF.

The rearrangement uses TRBV12-5 and TRBJ2-1, with D unresolved. This CDR3 is built from 13 residues. Germline assignment: CDR1 LGHNT and CDR2 FRNRAP. Trimming removed 1 base at V and 2 bases at J, with 3 bases between. The CDR3 DNA follows: TGTGCTAGTGGTTTGGCCACCTACAATGAGCAGTTCTTC. Its protein product is CASGLATYNEQFF.

The V gene is TRBV10-2, the J gene TRBJ2-7, with 10 nucleotides matching TRBD1. Germline V gives CDR1 WSHSY, CDR2 SAAADI. The ends lost 10 bases at V and 6 bases at J; junction bases unmatched: 6. The CDR3 covers 12 residues. The CDR3, as DNA: TGCGCCACTGGACAGGGGGTCTTCGAGCAGTACTTC. Translating it yields CATGQGVFEQYF.

The genes are TRBV7-2 and TRBJ2-3; 9 bases map to TRBD2. Per germline, CDR1 SGHTA and CDR2 FQGNSA. J was trimmed by 6 bases and V by 1 base; bases with no gene match: 17. CDR3 length: 19 residues. The CDR3 reads CASSLDSVGLAGVADTQYF. The CDR3 bases are TGTGCCAGCAGCTTAGACTCGGTGGGATTAGCGGGAGTCGCCGATACGCAGTATTTT.

CDR3 DNA sequence: TGTGCCATGGGCCGGGGTGCCACTGAAGCTTTCTTT. Residues: CAMGRGATEAFF. V is TRBV10-3 and J is TRBJ1-1; D unresolved. V lost 9 bases to trimming and J lost 4 bases, with 12 bases between them. This CDR3 has 12 residues. Per germline, CDR1 ENHRY and CDR2 SYGVKD.

The rearrangement uses TRBV28 and TRBJ2-4; no firm D call. The CDR3 totals 15 residues. The germline gives CDR1 MDHEN, CDR2 SYDVKM. Trimming shortened V by 5 bases and J by 7 bases, and 18 bases separated the two germline ends. CDR3 in DNA: TGTGCCAGCAGTCAACTCCCACCGGGTGGGAACATTCAGTACTTC. It specifies CASSQLPPGGNIQYF.

On this clone: Distinct nucleotide sequences in the sample also encode this CDR3. V is TRBV11-2 and J is TRBJ2-7, with 7 bases matching TRBD1. The trim removed 3 bases at V and 0 bases at J, leaving 5 bases unmatched. The CDR3 spans 15 residues. Germline CDR1 SGHAT, CDR2 FQNNGV. The CDR3: CASSFWTGSSYEQYF. The CDR3 DNA sequence: TGTGCCAGCAGCTTCTGGACAGGAAGCTCCTACGAGCAGTACTTC.

This chain uses TRBV4-1 with TRBJ2-1; D is undetermined. The germline V and J ends were trimmed by 4 bases and 7 bases, with 11 bases remaining between them. The CDR3 extends over 13 amino acids. Germline loops: CDR1 MGHRA, CDR2 YSYEKL. CDR3 DNA: TGCGCCAGCAGCCCAAGCCCTGGGAATGAGCAGTTCTTC. This translates into CASSPSPGNEQFF.

This rearrangement joins TRBV5-6 to TRBJ1-2; 8 positions match TRBD1. Per the germline V gene, CDR1 is SGHDT and CDR2 is YYEEEE. Germline trimming cut 4 bases from V and 4 bases from J; bases unmatched to any gene: 6. The length of the CDR3 is 14 residues. CDR3 coding DNA: TGTGCCAGCAGCATCAGGGGGCAGGGCTATGGCTACACCTTC. Translating it yields CASSIRGQGYGYTF. The full variable domain, completed using reference TRBV5-6 and TRBJ1-2, is DAGVTQSPTHLIKTRGQQVTLRCSPKSGHDTVSWYQQALGQGPQFIFQYYEEEERQRGNFPDRFSGHQFPNYSSELNVNALLLGDSALYLCASSIRGQGYGYTFGSGTRLTVV.

This rearrangement joins TRBV5-1 to TRBJ2-7; D may be TRBD2 (6 bases). V lost 7 bases, J lost 1 base, and 18 bases lay in between. CDR1 is SGHRS and CDR2 is YFSETQ in the germline V gene. The CDR3 spans 15 residues. CDR3 sequence: CASGPGRGWSYEQYF. The CDR3 DNA sequence: TGCGCCAGCGGACCGGGACGGGGGTGGTCCTACGAGCAGTACTTC.

The V call is TRBV28, the J call TRBJ2-1, with 14 bases lining up with TRBD2. CDR1 is MDHEN and CDR2 is SYDVKM in the germline V gene. The CDR3 totals 13 residues. As DNA, the CDR3 is TGTGGAACGGGACTAGCGGGAGCAAATGAGCAGTTCTTC. This codes for CGTGLAGANEQFF.

The genes are TRBV2 and TRBJ1-1; D gene unclear. The CDR3 extends over 15 amino acids. Trimming pared 3 bases from V and 3 bases from J, leaving 14 bases between. Per germline, CDR1 SNHLY and CDR2 FYNNEI. CDR3 residues: CASSDSSGSYTEAFF. The CDR3 bases are TGTGCCAGCAGTGATTCTTCCGGTTCCTACACTGAAGCTTTCTTT.

This clone was found once. Other DNA sequences from this sample encode an identical CDR3 as well. V gene TRBV7-9 combines with J gene TRBJ2-1; D remains unclear. The germline V gene has CDR1 SEHNR and CDR2 FQNEAQ (reference sequence). The V and J ends lost 6 bases and 3 bases respectively, with 6 bases between them. The CDR3 contains 12 residues. Here the CDR3 DNA reads TGTGCCAGCAGTCCTGACTACAATGAGCAGTTCTTC. Residues: CASSPDYNEQFF.

This chain connects TRBV2 to TRBJ2-4; D may be TRBD1 (6 bases). The V end lost 3 bases, the J end lost 0 bases, and 12 bases lay between the germline ends. Germline V CDR1 and CDR2: SNHLY, FYNNEI. The CDR3 spans 16 residues. The CDR3 region has the DNA TGTGCCAGCAGTGAGGATTGGGGGCTAGCCAAAAACATTCAGTACTTC. It codes for CASSEDWGLAKNIQYF.

The V call is TRBV7-9, the J call TRBJ2-2; 7 bases map to TRBD1. CDR3 size: 14 residues. Germline V gene lookup returns CDR1 SEHNR and CDR2 FQNEAQ (reference sequence). Trimming took 11 bases from V and 7 from J; bases not matched to a gene: 13. The CDR3 nucleotides read TGTGCCGGTGAAACAGGGGCGAGAGGCGGGGAGCTGTTTTTT. Amino acids: CAGETGARGGELFF.

The chain recombines TRBV7-5 with TRBJ1-3. TRBV7-5 is labeled a pseudogene. The CDR3 length is 18 residues. The CDR3 nucleotides are TGTGCCAGAAGCTTAGGGTCGACGGGAAGTCGCTCTGGAAACACCATATATTTT. It translates to CARSLGSTGSRSGNTIYF.

The chain recombines TRBV4-3 with TRBJ2-7; 13 bases fit TRBD2. Per the germline V gene, CDR1 is LGHNA and CDR2 is YSLEER. There are 16 residues in the CDR3. Trimming cost V 2 bases and J 5 bases; bases outside gene matches: 6. CDR3 sequence (DNA): TGCGCCAGCAGCCAATTTTGGACTAGCGGGAGAGACGAGCAGTACTTC. Protein: CASSQFWTSGRDEQYF.